This T cell receptor (beta chain) was captured by sequencing in a study of T cell responses to AZD1222 COVID-19 vaccine (dated by TCRdb to the early 2020s). Regarding the study in general: TCR sequencing was performed for about 250 trial participants, of whom about 200 were given two doses of AZD1222 and around 25 were given two doses of MenACWY control vaccine. Trial participants were enrolled by age into 18-55, 56-69 and 70-plus year subgroups, with roughly 160, 29 and 62 TCR-sequenced participants respectively.

Here is what the overall study found, with its caveats: Participants were mostly white British and included more females than males, and it was suggested by the authors that clonal diversity may have been underestimated. Epitopes outside the regions mutated in the B.1.351 and B.1.1.7 variants were reportedly recognized by nearly half of the unique spike-specific TCRs. The 56-69-year group was small, and its depth increase did not reach significance, likely because of low power. Because no day 14 peak-response samples were available, repertoires were characterized only after the peak T cell response. Spike-specific TCR breadth and depth rose significantly after two AZD1222 doses compared with day 0 and with MenACWY recipients. Conclusions about previously exposed vaccinees are limited, since just 6 or 7 AZD1222 recipients were seropositive for SARS-CoV-2 at baseline. CD4 TCRs associated with the vaccine covered the entire spike protein, and the dominant responses were in regions 160-218 and 743-854.

Interpreted using the paper, the time point label stands for: about 28 days (+/-7) after the second vaccine dose. AZD1222 recipients whose second dose came at about 4 weeks and those whose second dose came at about 12 weeks were combined into one group, since spike-specific TCR depth and breadth did not differ between the two schedules. The vaccinee samples were drawn from two UK trials, COV001 and COV002, one of which was a single-blind randomized controlled phase 2/3 trial testing AZD1222 (ChAdOx1 nCoV-19) in healthy adults. For TCRbeta chain sequencing, PBMC samples were collected from trial participants at day 0 and at day 28 after the second dose. The CDR3 regions of human TCRbeta chains were analyzed by immunosequencing. Per the original workflow: TCRs in the repertoires were compared against a reference library of SARS-CoV-2-specific TCRs that had been generated with the MIRA antigen-specificity platform. Breadth was defined as the fraction of unique TCRs that were SARS-CoV-2-associated, and depth was defined as the fraction of total T cells that were SARS-CoV-2-associated. Using the MIRA data, each spike-specific TCR was assigned both to the spike region to which the TCR was reactive and to a CD4 or CD8 class. Log10-transformed breadth and depth values were compared by one-way ANOVA with Sidak's multiple comparisons tests. In TCRdb, the immuneACCESS table is reduced to in-frame sequences with V and J assigned. These tables do not hold every clone; where another copy was compared, an unresolved V gene accounts for under half, and the others remain unexplained. That table is the source of V, J and clone size, and D and trimming were worked out from the DNA. The sample table lists about 94,000 clones, around 85% of them with a count of one. The ten biggest clones cover over 3.5% of the sample.

The CDR3 covers 14 residues, taking in both the cysteine and the phenylalanine. Just CDR3 DNA is preserved here, 42 bases in frame from base 1. For CDR1 and CDR2, the germline V gene (reference sequence) lists LNHDA and SQIVND. V sheds 1 base and J sheds 9 bases, leaving 13 bases between their ends. To note about this clone: Its specific antigen is unknown. The input lacks base qualities; no much larger clone sits a single base away.

The receptor chain draws on TRBV19 and TRBJ2-4; the D region possibly corresponds to TRBD2 (5 bases align). The TCR comes from an adult who received the AZD1222 COVID-19 vaccine. Sequencing was performed on peripheral blood, taken 28 days after the second AZD1222 dose. CDR3 protein: CASSIGGRGGIQYF. The nucleotide sequence is TGTGCCAGTAGTATAGGTGGGAGAGGCGGCATTCAGTACTTC.